Below, one T cell receptor beta chain is given with its context. Its specificity is not known. Libraries were prepared by immunoSEQ multiplex PCR; TCRdb keeps only in-frame clonotypes and omits some of them. Here the sample spans tens of thousands of clones, about 89% being singletons. This entry is derived from a study of T cell responses to AZD1222 COVID-19 vaccine. Germline V gene data show CDR1 as KGHDR and CDR2 as SFDVKD. The CDR3 runs 13 residues. V shed 1 base and J shed 6 bases, with 6 bases lying between them. General study points: Only six AZD1222 recipients tested seropositive at baseline. Clonal diversity may have been underestimated, and the donors were mostly white British, with more females than males. Spike-specific TCR breadth and depth went up after people got two AZD1222 doses. Unmutated variant regions are reportedly targeted by nearly half of spike-specific TCRs.

Specimen: peripheral blood, collected 28 days after the second AZD1222 dose. The chain links TRBV24-1 to TRBJ2-1, with D hard to call. The sequence was obtained from an adult who received the AZD1222 COVID-19 vaccine. The CDR3 is CATSDFTTNEQFF. The CDR3 DNA reads TGTGCCACCAGTGATTTTACAACCAATGAGCAGTTCTTC.